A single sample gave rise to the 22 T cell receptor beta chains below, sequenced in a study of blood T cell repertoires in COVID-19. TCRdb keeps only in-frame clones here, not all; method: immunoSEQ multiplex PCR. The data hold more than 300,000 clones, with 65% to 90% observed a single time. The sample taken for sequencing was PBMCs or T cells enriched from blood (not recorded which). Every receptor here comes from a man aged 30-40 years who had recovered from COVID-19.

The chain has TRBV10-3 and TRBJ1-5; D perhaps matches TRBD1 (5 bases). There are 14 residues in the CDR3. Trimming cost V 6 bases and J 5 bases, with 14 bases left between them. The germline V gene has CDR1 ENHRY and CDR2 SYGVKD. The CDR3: CAISGGRQDQPQHF. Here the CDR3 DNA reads TGTGCCATCAGCGGGGGAAGGCAGGATCAGCCCCAGCATTTT.

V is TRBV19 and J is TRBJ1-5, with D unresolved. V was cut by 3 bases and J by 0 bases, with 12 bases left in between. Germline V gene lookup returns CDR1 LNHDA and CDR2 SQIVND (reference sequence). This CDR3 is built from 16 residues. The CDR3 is CASSMMGGSSNQPQHF. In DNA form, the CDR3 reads TGTGCCAGTAGTATGATGGGAGGGTCTAGCAATCAGCCCCAGCATTTT.

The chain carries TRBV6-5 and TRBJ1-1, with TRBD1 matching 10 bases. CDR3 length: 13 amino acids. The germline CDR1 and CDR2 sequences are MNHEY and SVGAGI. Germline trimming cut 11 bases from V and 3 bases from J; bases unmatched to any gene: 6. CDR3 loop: CASWDRGYTEAFF. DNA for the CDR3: TGTGCCTCCTGGGACAGGGGTTACACTGAAGCTTTCTTT.

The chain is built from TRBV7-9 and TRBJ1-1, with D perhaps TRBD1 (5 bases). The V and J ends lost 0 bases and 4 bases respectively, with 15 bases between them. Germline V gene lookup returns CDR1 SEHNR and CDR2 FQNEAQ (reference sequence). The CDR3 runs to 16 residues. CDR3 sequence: CASSLAGSGRGTEAFF. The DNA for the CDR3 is TGTGCCAGCAGCTTAGCGGGGTCAGGGCGGGGCACTGAAGCTTTCTTT.

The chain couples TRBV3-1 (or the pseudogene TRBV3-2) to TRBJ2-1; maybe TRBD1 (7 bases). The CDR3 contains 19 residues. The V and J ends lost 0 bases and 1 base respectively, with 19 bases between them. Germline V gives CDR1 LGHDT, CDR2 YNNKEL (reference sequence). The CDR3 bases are TGTGCCAGCAGCCAAGAAGGGTTTTGGGCAGGGGGGTCCTACAATGAGCAGTTCTTC. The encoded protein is CASSQEGFWAGGSYNEQFF.

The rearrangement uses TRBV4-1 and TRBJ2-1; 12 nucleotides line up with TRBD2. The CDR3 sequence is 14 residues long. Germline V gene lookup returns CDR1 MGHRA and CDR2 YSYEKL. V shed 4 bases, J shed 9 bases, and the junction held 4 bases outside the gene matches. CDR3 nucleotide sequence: TGCGCCAGCAGCCTGATGACTAGCGGGAGTGAGCAGTTCTTC. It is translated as CASSLMTSGSEQFF.

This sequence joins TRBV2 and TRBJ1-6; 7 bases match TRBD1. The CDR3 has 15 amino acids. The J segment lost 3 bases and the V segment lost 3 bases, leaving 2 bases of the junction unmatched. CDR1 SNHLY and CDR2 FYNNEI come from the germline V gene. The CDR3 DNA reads TGTGCCAGCAGTGAGACAGGGCTCTATAATTCACCCCTCCACTTT. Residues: CASSETGLYNSPLHF.

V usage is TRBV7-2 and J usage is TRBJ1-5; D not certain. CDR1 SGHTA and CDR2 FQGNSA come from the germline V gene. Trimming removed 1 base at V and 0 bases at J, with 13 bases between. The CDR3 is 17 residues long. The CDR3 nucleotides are TGTGCCAGCAGCTTAGAATCGGGAAGATATAGCAATCAGCCCCAGCATTTT. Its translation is CASSLESGRYSNQPQHF.

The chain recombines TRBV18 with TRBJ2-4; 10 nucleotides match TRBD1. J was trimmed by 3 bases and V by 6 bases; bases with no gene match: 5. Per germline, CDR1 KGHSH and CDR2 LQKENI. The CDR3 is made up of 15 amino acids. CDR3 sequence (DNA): TGTGCCAGCTCGAATGGACAGGGGGACAAAAACATTCAGTACTTC. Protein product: CASSNGQGDKNIQYF.

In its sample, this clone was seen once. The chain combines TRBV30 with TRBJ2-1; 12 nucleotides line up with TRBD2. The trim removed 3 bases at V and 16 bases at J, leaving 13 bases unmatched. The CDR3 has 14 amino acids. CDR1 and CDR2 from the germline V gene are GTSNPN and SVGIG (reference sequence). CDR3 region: CAWRPRLAGVMKFF. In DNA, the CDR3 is TGTGCCTGGAGGCCCAGACTAGCGGGAGTAATGAAATTCTTC.

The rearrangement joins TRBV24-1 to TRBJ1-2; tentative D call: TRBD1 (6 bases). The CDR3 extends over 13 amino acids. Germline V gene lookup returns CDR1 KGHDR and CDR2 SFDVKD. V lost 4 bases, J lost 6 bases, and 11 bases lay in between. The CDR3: CATSDNTGNGYTF. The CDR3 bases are TGTGCCACCAGTGACAATACAGGGAATGGCTACACCTTC.

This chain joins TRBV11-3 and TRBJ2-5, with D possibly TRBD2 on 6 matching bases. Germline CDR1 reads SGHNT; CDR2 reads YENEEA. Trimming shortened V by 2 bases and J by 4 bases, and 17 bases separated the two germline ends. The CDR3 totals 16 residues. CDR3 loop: CASSLTSLRAGETQYF. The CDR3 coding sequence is TGTGCCAGCAGCTTAACATCTTTACGAGCGGGAGAGACCCAGTACTTC.

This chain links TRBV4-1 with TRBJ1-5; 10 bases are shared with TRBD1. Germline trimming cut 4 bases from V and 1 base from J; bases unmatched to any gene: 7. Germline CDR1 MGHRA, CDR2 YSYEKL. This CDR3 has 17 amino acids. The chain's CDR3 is CASSLRTGGASNQPQHF. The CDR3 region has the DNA TGCGCCAGCAGCCTTCGGACAGGGGGGGCAAGCAATCAGCCCCAGCATTTT.

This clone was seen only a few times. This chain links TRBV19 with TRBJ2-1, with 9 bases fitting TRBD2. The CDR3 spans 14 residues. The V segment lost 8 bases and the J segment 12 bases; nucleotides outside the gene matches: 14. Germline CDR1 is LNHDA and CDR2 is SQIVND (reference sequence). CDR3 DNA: TGTGCCAGTCGTAGACTAGCGGACAGTTTAGGGCAGTTCTTC. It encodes CASRRLADSLGQFF.

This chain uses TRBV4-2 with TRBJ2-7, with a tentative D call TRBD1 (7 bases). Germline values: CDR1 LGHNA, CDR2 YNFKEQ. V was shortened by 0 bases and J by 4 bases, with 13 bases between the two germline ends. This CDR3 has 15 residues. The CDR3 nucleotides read TGTGCCAGCAGCCAAGAAGGAGGGGGCTTTTACGAGCAGTACTTC. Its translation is CASSQEGGGFYEQYF.

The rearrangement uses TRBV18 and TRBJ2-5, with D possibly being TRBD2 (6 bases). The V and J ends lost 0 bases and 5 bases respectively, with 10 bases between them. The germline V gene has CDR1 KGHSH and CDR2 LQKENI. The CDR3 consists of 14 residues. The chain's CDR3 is CASSPPRAGETQYF. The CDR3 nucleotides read TGTGCCAGCTCACCACCCCGAGCGGGCGAGACCCAGTACTTC. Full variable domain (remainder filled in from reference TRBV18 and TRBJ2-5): NAGVMQNPRHLVRRRGQEARLRCSPMKGHSHVYWYRQLPEEGLKFMVYLQKENIIDESGMPKERFSAEFPKEGPSILRIQQVVRGDSAAYFCASSPPRAGETQYFGPGTRLLVL.

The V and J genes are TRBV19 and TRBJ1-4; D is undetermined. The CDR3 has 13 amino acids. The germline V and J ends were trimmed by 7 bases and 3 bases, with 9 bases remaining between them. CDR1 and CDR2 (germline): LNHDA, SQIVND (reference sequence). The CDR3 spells CASTNSANEKLFF. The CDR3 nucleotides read TGTGCCAGTACGAACAGTGCTAATGAAAAACTGTTTTTT.

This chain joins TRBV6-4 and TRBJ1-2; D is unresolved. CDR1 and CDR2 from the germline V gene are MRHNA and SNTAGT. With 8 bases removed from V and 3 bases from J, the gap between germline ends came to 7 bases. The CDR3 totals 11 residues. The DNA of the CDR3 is TGTGCCAGCCCTCGGGACTATGGCTACACCTTC. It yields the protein CASPRDYGYTF.

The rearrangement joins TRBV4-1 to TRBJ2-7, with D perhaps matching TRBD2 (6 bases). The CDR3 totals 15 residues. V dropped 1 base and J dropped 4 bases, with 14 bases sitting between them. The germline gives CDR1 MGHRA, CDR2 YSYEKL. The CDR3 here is CASSQGDSGRYEQYF. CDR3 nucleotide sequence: TGCGCCAGCAGCCAAGGGGATAGCGGAAGATACGAGCAGTACTTC.

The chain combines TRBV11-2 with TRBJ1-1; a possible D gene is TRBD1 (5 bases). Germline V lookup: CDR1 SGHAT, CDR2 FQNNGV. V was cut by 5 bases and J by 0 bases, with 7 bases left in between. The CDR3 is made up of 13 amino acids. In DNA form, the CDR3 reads TGTGCCAGCAGCCCGACAGTGAACACTGAAGCTTTCTTT. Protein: CASSPTVNTEAFF.

The CDR3 DNA reads TGCGCCAGCAGTGATCCGGGTAACTATGGCTACACCTTC. Translation gives CASSDPGNYGYTF. The chain carries TRBV10-2 and TRBJ1-2; D is undetermined. This CDR3 comprises 13 residues. Germline V gives CDR1 WSHSY, CDR2 SAAADI. V lost 3 bases, J lost 1 base, and 6 bases lay in between.

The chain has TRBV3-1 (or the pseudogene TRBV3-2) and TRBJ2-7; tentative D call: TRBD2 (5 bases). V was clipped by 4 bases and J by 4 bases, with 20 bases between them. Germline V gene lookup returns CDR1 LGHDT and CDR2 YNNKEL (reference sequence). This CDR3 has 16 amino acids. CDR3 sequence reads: CASSPFTQSGFYEQYF. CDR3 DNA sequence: TGTGCCAGCAGCCCGTTTACACAATCGGGGTTTTACGAGCAGTACTTC.